These 22 T cell receptor beta chains came from one sample sequenced in a study of cytomegalovirus exposure and HLA in healthy donors. In the PCR, 60 Vbeta and 13 Jbeta primers were used. The repertoire was sequenced with immunoSEQ multiplex PCR; TCRdb's copy has only in-frame clones and lacks some. The sample lists 110,000 to 150,000 clones; 65% to 75% were seen once. The sequencing input was PBMCs. The receptors originated from a man aged 60 to 69 in good health and CMV-seronegative.

The chain has TRBV5-4 and TRBJ2-1, with 10 bases aligning to TRBD2. V shed 2 bases, J shed 9 bases, and the junction held 8 bases outside the gene matches. Germline-derived CDR1 and CDR2 are SGHNT and YYREEE (reference sequence). The CDR3 totals 15 residues. The DNA of the CDR3 is TGTGCCAGCAGCTTCGAGCGGGAGGGCCCAAGTGAGCAGTTCTTC. Its protein product is CASSFEREGPSEQFF. The full variable domain, its missing parts supplied by reference TRBV5-4 and TRBJ2-1, is ETGVTQSPTHLIKTRGQQVTLRCSSQSGHNTVSWYQQALGQGPQFIFQYYREEENGRGNFPPRFSGLQFPNYSSELNVNALELDDSALYLCASSFEREGPSEQFFGPGTRLTVL.

The chain joins TRBV19 to TRBJ1-1; D is unresolved. Between the trimmed V and J ends, which lost 6 bases and 8 bases, there was a span of 16 bases. CDR3 length: 13 amino acids. Germline CDR1 is LNHDA and CDR2 is SQIVND (reference sequence). Here the CDR3 DNA reads TGTGCCAGTAGCCTTTCCTCGGGGTCCGAAGCTTTCTTT. This codes for CASSLSSGSEAFF.

The V call is TRBV7-3, the J call TRBJ2-2; 7 bases fit TRBD2. Trimming at V came to 5 bases and at J to 4 bases, leaving 7 bases not matched to a gene. The CDR3 consists of 15 residues. Germline lookup yields CDR1 SGHTA and CDR2 FQGTGA. In nucleotides, the CDR3 is TGTGCCAGCAGCCGGACTAGTCTGCGCACCGGGGAGCTGTTTTTT. This gives the protein CASSRTSLRTGELFF.

This clone turned up a few times. The chain combines TRBV27 with TRBJ2-5; 8 nucleotides agree with TRBD1. Looked up from germline, CDR1 is MNHEY and CDR2 is SMNVEV (reference sequence). V was clipped by 5 bases and J by 5 bases; unmatched bases: 19. This CDR3 region has 18 residues. The CDR3 nucleotides are TGTGCCAGCAGTCAGACAGGGGCGGTGGGACTCCTAACGGAGACCCAGTACTTC. The encoded protein is CASSQTGAVGLLTETQYF.

This clone was recorded a few times. The chain recombines TRBV19 with TRBJ1-5; D is perhaps TRBD1 (5 bases). This CDR3 is 14 amino acids long. The germline V gene has CDR1 LNHDA and CDR2 SQIVND (reference sequence). The V gene lost 5 bases and the J gene lost 5 bases, with 13 bases spanning the gap. CDR3 sequence reads: CASSPAWGDQPQHF. DNA of the CDR3: TGTGCCAGTAGTCCCGCCTGGGGGGATCAGCCCCAGCATTTT.

This clone has more than one count but fewer than ten. The chain is built from TRBV28 and TRBJ2-4; 7 bases match TRBD1. J gave up 0 bases and V 2 bases, and 4 bases lay outside the gene matches. The CDR3 has 16 residues. Germline V gives CDR1 MDHEN, CDR2 SYDVKM. The CDR3 reads CASSLDRALAKNIQYF. The CDR3 coding sequence is TGTGCCAGCAGTTTAGACAGGGCCTTAGCCAAAAACATTCAGTACTTC.

On this clone: Other DNA sequences within the sample encode an identical CDR3. This chain uses TRBV7-3 with TRBJ1-1; no definite D call. Germline V gene data show CDR1 as SGHTA and CDR2 as FQGTGA. V was trimmed by 2 bases and J by 1 base, leaving 5 bases between them. The CDR3 contains 13 residues. The CDR3 here is CASSLDTNTEAFF. The CDR3, as DNA: TGTGCCAGCAGCTTAGACACGAACACTGAAGCTTTCTTT.

The J gene is TRBJ1-1, the V gene TRBV9; D call uncertain. The CDR3 spans 13 residues. Germline V lookup: CDR1 SGDLS, CDR2 YYNGEE. The V gene lost 0 bases and the J gene lost 0 bases, with 3 bases spanning the gap. CDR3 loop: CASSVDMNTEAFF. CDR3 DNA sequence: TGTGCCAGCAGCGTAGACATGAACACTGAAGCTTTCTTT.

This chain joins TRBV5-4 and TRBJ2-6, with 8 bases fitting TRBD2. V dropped 10 bases and J dropped 4; count of bases not matched to a gene: 4. CDR3 length equals 13 residues. The V gene's germline CDR1 is SGHNT and CDR2 YYREEE (reference sequence). The CDR3 is CAYGGVGANVLTF. CDR3 in DNA: TGTGCCTACGGGGGGGTCGGGGCCAACGTCCTGACTTTC.

This sequence joins TRBV30 and TRBJ1-5; no firm D call. Germline V CDR1 and CDR2: GTSNPN, SVGIG (reference sequence). This CDR3 is built from 13 residues. V lost 4 bases to trimming and J lost 3 bases, with 10 bases between them. For the CDR3, the DNA is TGTGCCTGGAATCGATGGGCCAATCAGCCCCAGCATTTT. It yields the protein CAWNRWANQPQHF.

To note about this clone: An end of the junction differs from the germline gene, which may be a read error. This rearrangement joins TRBV9 to TRBJ2-7; D possibly corresponds to TRBD1 (6 bases). Per germline, CDR1 SGDLS and CDR2 YYNGEE. The CDR3 is made up of 14 amino acids. The CDR3 DNA reads as TGTGCCAGCCGCGTAGGGGACACTTCCTACGAGCAGTACTTC. As protein: CASRVGDTSYEQYF.

This sequence joins TRBV27 and TRBJ1-5, with D perhaps TRBD1 (6 bases). CDR1 MNHEY and CDR2 SMNVEV come from the germline V gene (reference sequence). The CDR3 is 16 residues long. Trimming removed 5 bases at V and 3 bases at J, with 17 bases between. The CDR3 is CASSRLGEGVNQPQHF. CDR3 in DNA: TGTGCCAGCAGTCGATTAGGGGAGGGGGTCAATCAGCCCCAGCATTTT.

The chain employs TRBV11-2 and TRBJ2-5; no definite D call. V lost 0 bases to trimming and J lost 1 base, with 3 bases between them. The CDR3 sequence is 13 residues long. Germline V lookup: CDR1 SGHAT, CDR2 FQNNGV. In DNA form, the CDR3 reads TGTGCCAGCAGCTTAGACAGCCAAGAGACCCAGTACTTC. Protein sequence: CASSLDSQETQYF.

The chain links TRBV7-2 to TRBJ2-1; possible D gene TRBD1, 7 bases. Trimming removed 0 bases at V and 13 bases at J, with 19 bases between. Germline lookup yields CDR1 SGHTA and CDR2 FQGNSA. The CDR3 runs to 15 residues. The CDR3 nucleotides read TGTGCCAGCAGCTTAGCAGGGGGGACAGCGTGGAGCCAGTTCTTC. Amino acids: CASSLAGGTAWSQFF.

This clone appeared a single time. The chain links TRBV19 to TRBJ1-1; the match to TRBD1 covers 8 bases. Trimming removed 1 base from V and 8 bases from J; junction bases left unmatched: 9. The germline CDR1 and CDR2 sequences are LNHDA and SQIVND (reference sequence). The CDR3 loop spans 15 amino acids. The CDR3 reads CASSIGPGGEREAFF. DNA of the CDR3: TGTGCCAGTAGTATAGGACCAGGGGGCGAGAGAGAAGCTTTCTTT.

The chain uses TRBV27 and TRBJ2-2; D is perhaps TRBD2 (6 bases). This CDR3 is built from 14 residues. Germline-derived CDR1 and CDR2 are MNHEY and SMNVEV (reference sequence). The V end was cut by 6 bases, the J end by 4 bases, with 12 bases between. CDR3 sequence reads: CASRDYQGTGELFF. DNA of the CDR3: TGTGCCAGCAGGGACTACCAGGGCACCGGGGAGCTGTTTTTT.

Only a few counts were recorded for this clone. This chain's CDR3 is CASSPTSAIDTQYF. CDR3 DNA sequence: TGTGCCAGCAGCCCGACTAGTGCCATAGATACGCAGTATTTT. The chain employs TRBV7-3 and TRBJ2-3; D is possibly TRBD2 (6 bases). V dropped 5 bases and J dropped 5 bases, with 14 bases sitting between them. Germline lookup yields CDR1 SGHTA and CDR2 FQGTGA. This CDR3 has 14 residues.

The V and J genes are TRBV18 and TRBJ1-2; the D gene is possibly TRBD1 (5 bases). CDR1 and CDR2 from the germline V gene are KGHSH and LQKENI. The CDR3 length is 15 residues. The V end lost 0 bases, the J end lost 6 bases, and 14 bases lay between the germline ends. The chain's CDR3 is CASSPPSVSGDGYTF. DNA for the CDR3: TGTGCCAGCTCACCACCGAGTGTTTCGGGGGATGGCTACACCTTC.

The CDR3 reads CASRDTGLGEQYF. In DNA form, the CDR3 reads TGTGCCAGCAGGGATACAGGGCTGGGCGAGCAGTACTTC. The V gene is TRBV6-5, the J gene TRBJ2-7, with D possibly matching TRBD1 (6 bases). The germline V gene has CDR1 MNHEY and CDR2 SVGAGI. The germline V and J ends were trimmed by 6 bases and 6 bases, with 15 bases remaining between them. This CDR3 has 13 amino acids.

The V gene is TRBV28, the J gene TRBJ1-2, with a possible D match to TRBD1 (5 bases). CDR3 size: 12 residues. The germline V gene has CDR1 MDHEN and CDR2 SYDVKM. V was cut by 6 bases and J by 0 bases, with 5 bases left in between. The CDR3 loop reads CASRDTNYGYTF. The CDR3 nucleotides read TGTGCCAGCAGGGACACTAACTATGGCTACACCTTC.

The rearrangement uses TRBV6-6 and TRBJ2-1, with 7 bases aligning to TRBD1. CDR1 is MNHNY and CDR2 is SVGAGI in the germline V gene (reference sequence). This CDR3 region has 13 residues. V gave up 5 bases and J gave up 7 bases; unmatched junction bases: 5. CDR3 bases: TGTGCCAGCAGTGACAGGGAGAGGAATGAGCAGTTCTTC. This translates into CASSDRERNEQFF.

This clone was counted between two and nine times. The chain joins TRBV19 to TRBJ1-5; the match to TRBD1 covers 7 bases. Trimming cost V 3 bases and J 2 bases; bases outside gene matches: 7. The CDR3 spans 16 residues. Germline assignment: CDR1 LNHDA and CDR2 SQIVND (reference sequence). This chain's CDR3 is CASSMGDRLGNQPQHF. The CDR3 DNA sequence: TGTGCCAGTAGTATGGGGGACAGATTGGGCAATCAGCCCCAGCATTTT.